This T cell receptor (beta chain) was profiled in a study of technical replicates of blood from four donors. V trimming: 5 bases; J trimming: 6 bases; junction bases outside the gene matches: 13. The length of the CDR3 is 15 residues. Germline values: CDR1 KGHSH, CDR2 LQKENI. Using immunoSEQ multiplex PCR, the repertoire was profiled, and TCRdb retains in-frame clones only, with some absent. The sample consists of some 70,000 clones, about 97% of them appearing once. The clonotype originates from a human donor in good health. The genes are TRBV18 and TRBJ2-7; 7 nucleotides match TRBD1. The sequenced sample was T cells isolated from PBMCs. The CDR3 DNA reads as TGTGCCAGCTCATCAGTACAGGGGTCCTCCGCCGAGCAGTACTTC. Amino acids: CASSSVQGSSAEQYF.